This TCR beta chain emerged from a study of graft-versus-host responses after intestinal transplantation. Looking at the study overall: Once they had received anti-thymocyte globulin induction, all recipients took tacrolimus and steroids for two to three years.

Lymphocytes from graft epithelium and lamina propria were isolated. Remarks on this clone: Its specificity is not known.

Sequenced by immunoSEQ multiplex PCR; TCRdb stores in-frame clones only, minus some. The sample contains 8,800 or so clones, under 85% of which appear only once. Regarding the study as a whole: Those patients showing graft-donor T cell macrochimerism displayed high graft-versus-host to host-versus-graft clonal ratios in allografts.

The germline V gene encodes CDR1 MGHRA and CDR2 YSYEKL. Trimming took 2 bases from V and 4 from J; bases not matched to a gene: 7. This CDR3 is built from 16 residues. The material sequenced was ileum tissue, taken approximately 530 days after intestinal transplant. The chain has TRBV4-1 and TRBJ2-2; 7 bases align to TRBD2. This clonotype was obtained from a human patient who received an intestinal transplant, so some T cells may come from the graft donor. This CDR3 reads CASSQRDYPGTGELFF. CDR3 bases: TGCGCCAGCAGCCAAAGGGACTACCCGGGCACCGGGGAGCTGTTTTTT.